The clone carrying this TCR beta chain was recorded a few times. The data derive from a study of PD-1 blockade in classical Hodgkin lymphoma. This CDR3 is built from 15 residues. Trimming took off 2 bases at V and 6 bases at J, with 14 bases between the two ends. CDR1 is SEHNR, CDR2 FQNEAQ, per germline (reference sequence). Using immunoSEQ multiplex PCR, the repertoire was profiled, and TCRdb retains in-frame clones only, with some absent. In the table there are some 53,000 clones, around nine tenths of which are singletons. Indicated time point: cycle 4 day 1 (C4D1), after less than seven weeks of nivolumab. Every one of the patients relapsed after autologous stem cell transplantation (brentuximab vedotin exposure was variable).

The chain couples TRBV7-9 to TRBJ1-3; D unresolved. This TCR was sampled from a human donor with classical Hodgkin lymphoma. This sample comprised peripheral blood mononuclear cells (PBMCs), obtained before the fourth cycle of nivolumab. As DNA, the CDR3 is TGTGCCAGCAGCTTATACAGAGCTCTGGAAAACACCATATATTTT. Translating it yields CASSLYRALENTIYF.